Listed here are 28 T cell receptor beta chains from one sample, sequenced in a study of Ad26.COV2.S vaccination and SARS-CoV-2 variants. Sample treatment: about 20 received Ad26.COV2.S at low or high dose, single or two shots; about 5 received placebo; per-sample allocation not given. After the first vaccine or placebo injection, samples were drawn on day 63. Profiled with immunoSEQ multiplex PCR; TCRdb holds only in-frame clones, not every one. The sample has a few hundred thousand clones, roughly 90% seen once. The sample consisted of peripheral blood, taken in a trial of Ad26.COV2.S vaccine versus placebo. These receptors were obtained from a person between 18 and 59 years old who received the Ad26.COV2.S COVID-19 vaccine or a placebo.

This clone was observed a few times. The genes are TRBV5-1 and TRBJ2-1, with 13 bases fitting TRBD2. The V gene end was trimmed by 1 base and the J gene end by 6 bases; junction bases not matched to a gene: 13. Per germline, CDR1 SGHRS and CDR2 YFSETQ. The CDR3 has 19 amino acids. The CDR3 DNA reads TGCGCCAGCAGCTTGCCCCGGACTAGCGGGGGCCGAATTCCCAATGAGCAGTTCTTC. This sequence encodes CASSLPRTSGGRIPNEQFF.

V usage is TRBV7-9 and J usage is TRBJ1-4; TRBD1 matches at 9 bases. CDR3 length: 14 residues. With 3 bases clipped from V and 8 bases from J, the junction kept 4 bases outside the gene matches. Per the germline V gene, CDR1 is SEHNR and CDR2 is FQNEAQ (reference sequence). CDR3 sequence reads: CASSFRTGDEKLFF. CDR3 DNA: TGTGCCAGCAGCTTTAGGACAGGGGACGAAAAACTGTTTTTT.

The chain carries TRBV7-2 and TRBJ2-3, with D perhaps TRBD1 (5 bases). The CDR3 has 14 residues. V was shortened by 1 base and J by 6 bases, with 11 bases between the two germline ends. Germline values: CDR1 SGHTA, CDR2 FQGNSA. In DNA form, the CDR3 reads TGTGCCAGCAGCTTAGGGGCAGGGTCCGATACGCAGTATTTT. It codes for CASSLGAGSDTQYF. Supplemented by reference TRBV7-2 and TRBJ2-3, the full variable domain reads GAGVSQSPSNKVTEKGKDVELRCDPISGHTALYWYRQSLGQGLEFLIYFQGNSAPDKSGLPSDRFSAERTGGSVSTLTIQRTQQEDSAVYLCASSLGAGSDTQYFGPGTRLTVL.

Regarding this clone: This same CDR3 is encoded by further DNA sequences in the sample. The chain combines TRBV30 with TRBJ1-3; D uncertain. The CDR3 contains 12 residues. Trimming cost V 4 bases and J 0 bases, with 4 bases left between them. CDR1 and CDR2 (germline): GTSNPN, SVGIG (reference sequence). The CDR3 protein is CAWTGSGNTIYF. The CDR3 DNA reads as TGTGCCTGGACAGGCTCTGGAAACACCATATATTTT.

This clone appeared once. The chain joins TRBV6-5 to TRBJ2-7; 10 nucleotides agree with TRBD2. The V and J ends lost 5 bases and 6 bases, in that order; junction bases with no gene match: 7. The germline CDR1 and CDR2 sequences are MNHEY and SVGAGI. The CDR3 consists of 14 residues. CDR3 protein: CASSIQRGGIEQYF. For the CDR3, the DNA is TGTGCCAGCAGTATCCAGCGGGGGGGAATCGAGCAGTACTTC.

V and J are TRBV19 and TRBJ1-5, with a tentative D call TRBD1 (5 bases). V was cut by 2 bases and J by 2 bases, with 10 bases left in between. The CDR3 totals 15 residues. CDR1 is LNHDA and CDR2 is SQIVND in the germline V gene (reference sequence). The CDR3 nucleotides are TGTGCCAGTAGTATACAGGGAGCGGGCAATCAGCCCCAGCATTTT. Its protein is CASSIQGAGNQPQHF.

This clone came up once. V gene TRBV28 combines with J gene TRBJ1-2; D may be TRBD1 (6 bases). V was trimmed by 4 bases and J by 4 bases, leaving 13 bases between them. The CDR3 is 14 residues long. Per germline, CDR1 MDHEN and CDR2 SYDVKM. The CDR3 DNA reads TGTGCCAGCAGTTCCTCCGGACAGCTCTATGGCTACACCTTC. Protein sequence: CASSSSGQLYGYTF.

The chain is built from TRBV5-1 and TRBJ1-1; the D is unclear. This CDR3 has 14 amino acids. V was cut by 4 bases and J by 0 bases, with 10 bases left in between. Germline assignment: CDR1 SGHRS and CDR2 YFSETQ. CDR3 sequence: CASSPMNMNTEAFF. The CDR3, as DNA: TGCGCCAGCAGCCCGATGAACATGAACACTGAAGCTTTCTTT.

CDR3 sequence: CASTTTASSGNTIYF. CDR3 sequence (DNA): TGCGCCAGCACTACGACAGCGAGCTCTGGAAACACCATATATTTT. The chain employs TRBV10-2 and TRBJ1-3; possible D gene TRBD1, 5 bases. Trimming removed 7 bases at V and 0 bases at J, with 13 bases between. The CDR3 sequence is 15 residues long. Germline V gene data show CDR1 as WSHSY and CDR2 as SAAADI.

The genes are TRBV10-3 and TRBJ2-2; the match to TRBD2 covers 8 bases. Unmatched junction bases numbered 0, after V lost 0 bases and J lost 6 bases. Germline V lookup: CDR1 ENHRY, CDR2 SYGVKD. The CDR3 sequence is 14 residues long. CDR3 amino acids: CAISESGGAGELFF. The DNA of the CDR3 is TGTGCCATCAGTGAGTCCGGGGGGGCCGGGGAGCTGTTTTTT.

The gene calls are TRBV21-1 and TRBJ1-1. TRBV21-1 is termed a pseudogene. This CDR3 region has 14 residues. CDR3 sequence: CASSKVPDSSEAFF. CDR3 coding DNA: TGTGCCAGCAGCAAGGTTCCCGATAGTTCAGAAGCTTTCTTT.

The chain recombines TRBV19 with TRBJ2-6; 8 nucleotides match TRBD1. V trimming: 6 bases; J trimming: 0 bases; junction bases outside the gene matches: 7. Per germline, CDR1 LNHDA and CDR2 SQIVND (reference sequence). The CDR3 covers 17 residues. The CDR3 bases are TGTGCCAGTAGCCGGACAGGGCCCCCCTCTGGGGCCAACGTCCTGACTTTC. It yields the protein CASSRTGPPSGANVLTF.

The V gene is TRBV4-1, the J gene TRBJ1-2, with 9 bases lining up with TRBD1. The CDR3 extends over 16 amino acids. Losses at the gene ends were 4 bases for V and 8 bases for J; bases not matched to a gene: 14. Germline lookup yields CDR1 MGHRA and CDR2 YSYEKL. CDR3 in amino acids: CASSRIVVLGTGGYTF. CDR3 nucleotides: TGCGCCAGCAGCCGCATTGTGGTTCTTGGGACAGGGGGCTACACCTTC.

The genes are TRBV12-3 or TRBV12-4 and TRBJ1-5; unclear D gene. The CDR3 contains 13 residues. V was cut by 11 bases and J by 7 bases, with 18 bases left in between. The CDR3 coding sequence is TGTGCCCCCAGAGGTAGTTCCGGCCAGCCCCAGCATTTT. Protein sequence: CAPRGSSGQPQHF.

The gene calls are TRBV2 and TRBJ1-2; TRBD1 aligns across 7 bases. CDR3 length equals 16 residues. The germline V gene encodes CDR1 SNHLY and CDR2 FYNNEI. With 11 bases clipped from V and 6 bases from J, the junction kept 21 bases outside the gene matches. CDR3: CAGKRTETGTFHGYTF. The CDR3 DNA follows: TGTGCCGGCAAACGAACGGAGACAGGGACATTTCATGGCTACACCTTC.

The genes are TRBV5-6 and TRBJ1-6; TRBD1 matches 9 bases. CDR1 is SGHDT and CDR2 is YYEEEE in the germline V gene. The CDR3 extends over 16 amino acids. J was trimmed by 7 bases and V by 1 base; bases with no gene match: 6. For the CDR3, the DNA is TGTGCCAGCAGCTTGAGAGGGACAGGGTTAAATTCACCCCTCCACTTT. It yields the protein CASSLRGTGLNSPLHF.

The rearrangement joins TRBV6-2 or TRBV6-3 to TRBJ2-7; 9 nucleotides match TRBD2. Looked up from germline, CDR1 is MNHEY and CDR2 is SVGEGT. The CDR3 has 15 residues. Trimming took 3 bases from V and 4 from J; bases not matched to a gene: 7. The CDR3 is CASSYLGGGGYEQYF. In DNA form, the CDR3 reads TGTGCCAGCAGTTATCTCGGCGGGGGGGGTTACGAGCAGTACTTC.

This chain connects TRBV6-5 to TRBJ2-3; 8 bases map to TRBD2. Germline CDR1 is MNHEY and CDR2 is SVGAGI. Trimming took 5 bases from V and 6 from J; bases not matched to a gene: 1. The CDR3 loop spans 12 amino acids. CDR3 protein: CASSRTSDTQYF. CDR3 nucleotide sequence: TGTGCCAGCAGTCGGACTAGCGATACGCAGTATTTT.

CDR3 amino acids: CASSLLTTLSNEQFF. The DNA of the CDR3 is TGTGCCAGCAGCTTACTGACCACACTATCCAATGAGCAGTTCTTC. The V call is TRBV5-4, the J call TRBJ2-1; D uncertain. Germline V gene lookup returns CDR1 SGHNT and CDR2 YYREEE (reference sequence). This CDR3 is built from 15 residues. Trimming stripped 2 bases from V and 6 bases from J, with 15 bases between.

This chain joins TRBV4-1 and TRBJ1-5; weak D call: TRBD1 (5 bases). This CDR3 has 15 residues. The germline CDR1 and CDR2 sequences are MGHRA and YSYEKL. V lost 0 bases and J 0 bases, leaving 6 bases between the germline ends. CDR3 protein: CASSQETASNQPQHF. CDR3 DNA: TGCGCCAGCAGCCAAGAGACAGCTAGCAATCAGCCCCAGCATTTT.

This chain connects TRBV18 to TRBJ2-3, with unresolved D. Germline CDR1 and CDR2: KGHSH and LQKENI. With 3 bases removed from V and 0 bases from J, the gap between germline ends came to 13 bases. The CDR3 extends over 16 amino acids. CDR3: CASSPRLTSSTDTQYF. CDR3 DNA sequence: TGTGCCAGCTCACCGAGGCTGACATCTAGCACAGATACGCAGTATTTT.

The chain combines TRBV19 with TRBJ1-1; possibly TRBD1 for D (5 bases). V was cut by 4 bases and J by 1 base, with 10 bases left in between. The CDR3 is 14 residues long. Germline assignment: CDR1 LNHDA and CDR2 SQIVND (reference sequence). CDR3 sequence reads: CASSNRGPNTEAFF. The CDR3 DNA is TGTGCCAGTAGTAATAGGGGTCCGAACACTGAAGCTTTCTTT.

This chain uses TRBV11-2 with TRBJ2-7; D possibly corresponds to TRBD1 (5 bases). The CDR3 totals 14 residues. V was pared by 4 bases and J by 0 bases, with 10 bases between. Looked up from germline, CDR1 is SGHAT and CDR2 is FQNNGV. The DNA of the CDR3 is TGTGCCAGCAGCTCCTCGACAGTCTCCTACGAGCAGTACTTC. It is translated as CASSSSTVSYEQYF.

J is TRBJ1-4 and V is TRBV25-1; D might be TRBD1 (6 bases). Germline V gives CDR1 MGHDK, CDR2 SYGVNS. Trimming left V 7 bases short and J 3 bases short, with 9 bases between. The CDR3 totals 13 residues. The CDR3 is CASINRANEKLFF. In DNA, the CDR3 is TGTGCCAGCATAAACAGGGCTAATGAAAAACTGTTTTTT.

This chain links TRBV12-3 or TRBV12-4 with TRBJ2-2; no firm D call. This CDR3 is built from 13 residues. V was cut by 3 bases and J by 4 bases, with 6 bases left in between. The chain's CDR3 is CASSFSLTGELFF. The CDR3 bases are TGTGCCAGCAGTTTTAGCCTCACCGGGGAGCTGTTTTTT.

The chain links TRBV6-2 or TRBV6-3 to TRBJ2-7; 11 positions agree with TRBD1. V gave up 1 base and J gave up 3 bases; unmatched junction bases: 2. The CDR3 is 15 amino acids. From germline, CDR1 is MNHEY and CDR2 SVGEGT. In nucleotides, the CDR3 is TGTGCCAGCAGTTACTTTGGGACAGGGGGCTACGAGCAGTACTTC. Encoded protein: CASSYFGTGGYEQYF.

The chain is built from TRBV15 and TRBJ1-2; 9 bases match TRBD1. The V segment lost 4 bases and the J segment 4 bases; nucleotides outside the gene matches: 7. The CDR3 is made up of 15 amino acids. Germline CDR1 reads LNHNV; CDR2 reads YYDKDF (reference sequence). The DNA for the CDR3 is TGTGCCACCAGCAAGGGGACAGGGAGGACCTATGGCTACACCTTC. As protein: CATSKGTGRTYGYTF.

The chain couples TRBV5-1 to TRBJ1-2; D call uncertain. Germline-derived CDR1 and CDR2 are SGHRS and YFSETQ. The CDR3 covers 14 residues. The germline V and J ends were trimmed by 2 bases and 2 bases, with 10 bases remaining between them. This CDR3 reads CASSFGSPNYGYTF. CDR3 in DNA: TGCGCCAGCAGCTTCGGCAGCCCCAACTATGGCTACACCTTC.